A single sample gave rise to the 18 T cell receptor beta chains below, sequenced in a study of cytomegalovirus exposure and HLA in healthy donors. Sequencing was performed with immunoSEQ multiplex PCR; in TCRdb, only in-frame clones are kept and a portion is missing. This repertoire shows 150,000 to 200,000 clones, around nine tenths found once; its top ten account for roughly 1.3%. The sample comprised PBMCs. The receptor set was obtained from a woman in her thirties in good health and CMV-seronegative.

This clone has a handful of counts. This chain uses TRBV2 with TRBJ1-5; D is undetermined. V was shortened by 6 bases and J by 2 bases, with 8 bases between the two germline ends. The CDR3 is 13 residues long. The germline CDR1 and CDR2 sequences are SNHLY and FYNNEI. The DNA of the CDR3 is TGTGCCAGCAGGACGGAGGGCAATCAGCCCCAGCATTTT. Amino acid sequence: CASRTEGNQPQHF.

This sequence joins TRBV5-4 and TRBJ1-2, with a possible D match to TRBD1 (5 bases). The CDR3 spans 12 residues. Looked up from germline, CDR1 is SGHNT and CDR2 is YYREEE (reference sequence). The V and J ends lost 5 bases and 8 bases respectively, with 13 bases between them. CDR3 region: CASRYDSSGYTF. The DNA of the CDR3 is TGTGCCAGCAGGTATGACAGTTCCGGCTACACCTTC.

The chain uses TRBV19 and TRBJ2-7; TRBD1 aligns across 7 bases. V lost 1 base, J lost 3 bases, and 3 bases stayed unmatched. The CDR3 sequence is 14 residues long. Germline lookup yields CDR1 LNHDA and CDR2 SQIVND (reference sequence). CDR3 protein: CASSIGDRDYEQYF. CDR3 sequence (DNA): TGTGCCAGTAGTATAGGCGACAGGGACTACGAGCAGTACTTC. Combining the CDR3 with reference TRBV19 and TRBJ2-7 gives the whole variable domain DGGITQSPKYLFRKEGQNVTLSCEQNLNHDAMYWYRQDPGQGLRLIYYSQIVNDFQKGDIAEGYSVSREKKESFPLTVTSAQKNPTAFYLCASSIGDRDYEQYFGPGTRLTVT.

The chain uses TRBV11-2 and TRBJ2-1, with 10 bases lining up with TRBD2. J lost 2 bases, V lost 4 bases, and 5 bases had no gene match. The V gene's germline CDR1 is SGHAT and CDR2 FQNNGV. The CDR3 is 16 amino acids. The CDR3 region is CASSWTAGGPYNEQFF. DNA for the CDR3: TGTGCCAGCAGCTGGACAGCGGGGGGGCCCTACAATGAGCAGTTCTTC.

This clone was picked up a small number of times. This chain uses TRBV6-5 with TRBJ1-2; 8 nucleotides agree with TRBD1. CDR1 and CDR2 from the germline V gene are MNHEY and SVGAGI. With 5 bases clipped from V and 5 bases from J, the junction kept 1 base outside the gene matches. The CDR3 runs to 12 residues. The chain's CDR3 is CASSQGAYGYTF. DNA for the CDR3: TGTGCCAGCAGTCAGGGGGCGTATGGCTACACCTTC.

DNA of the CDR3: TGTGCCAGCAGTGCTAGGGGGGGGCCCCAAGAGACCCAGTACTTC. Amino acids: CASSARGGPQETQYF. This chain links TRBV6-6 with TRBJ2-5; D perhaps matches TRBD2 (7 bases). The CDR3 is 15 amino acids. In germline, CDR1 is MNHNY, CDR2 SVGAGI (reference sequence). V was trimmed by 5 bases and J by 1 base, leaving 14 bases between them.

The V gene is TRBV27, the J gene TRBJ2-3, with 12 bases aligning to TRBD1. Per germline, CDR1 MNHEY and CDR2 SMNVEV (reference sequence). The CDR3 has 17 amino acids. The trim removed 6 bases at V and 2 bases at J, leaving 9 bases unmatched. The CDR3 sequence: CASSPGTGGTLTDTQYF. The CDR3 region has the DNA TGTGCCAGCAGCCCCGGGACAGGGGGCACCCTCACAGATACGCAGTATTTT.

The rearrangement joins TRBV6-1 to TRBJ2-3; no definite D call. This CDR3 region has 15 residues. CDR1 and CDR2 (germline): MNHNS, SASEGT. V lost 6 bases to trimming and J lost 8 bases, with 21 bases between them. DNA of the CDR3: TGTGCCAGCAGCGATCTGGCCCAGAAGCGCGCTACGCAGTATTTT. It yields the protein CASSDLAQKRATQYF.

V and J are TRBV4-1 and TRBJ2-1; TRBD2 is a possible D gene (6 bases). CDR3 length: 15 residues. With 7 bases removed from V and 3 bases from J, the gap between germline ends came to 16 bases. Germline V gives CDR1 MGHRA, CDR2 YSYEKL. The CDR3 here is CASKSHSGVYNEQFF. The CDR3 DNA follows: TGCGCCAGCAAGTCACATAGCGGAGTCTACAATGAGCAGTTCTTC.

The rearrangement uses TRBV5-6 and TRBJ2-7; 8 nucleotides line up with TRBD1. The V segment lost 4 bases and the J segment 7 bases; nucleotides outside the gene matches: 10. The CDR3 has 14 amino acids. CDR1 and CDR2 from the germline V gene are SGHDT and YYEEEE. For the CDR3, the DNA is TGTGCCAGCAGCCCCGGTCAGGGGGCTTATGAGCAGTACTTC. Its translation: CASSPGQGAYEQYF.

The V call is TRBV18, the J call TRBJ2-4; 7 nucleotides agree with TRBD1. J gave up 7 bases and V 3 bases, and 6 bases lay outside the gene matches. From germline, CDR1 is KGHSH and CDR2 LQKENI. The CDR3 sequence is 14 residues long. The chain's CDR3 is CASSPQDRQNIQYF. CDR3 bases: TGTGCCAGCTCACCCCAGGACAGGCAGAACATTCAGTACTTC.

The rearrangement uses TRBV9 and TRBJ2-5, with 14 positions matching TRBD2. J was trimmed by 2 bases and V by 2 bases; bases with no gene match: 14. Germline V gene lookup returns CDR1 SGDLS and CDR2 YYNGEE. The CDR3 is 20 residues long. The CDR3 DNA follows: TGTGCCAGCAGCGTCGCCACTGGACTAGCGGGGGGACGGGAACAAGAGACCCAGTACTTC. The encoded protein is CASSVATGLAGGREQETQYF.

The V and J genes are TRBV27 and TRBJ2-3; TRBD2 matches 11 bases. The V and J ends lost 7 bases and 6 bases, in that order; junction bases with no gene match: 12. This CDR3 region has 16 residues. Per germline, CDR1 MNHEY and CDR2 SMNVEV (reference sequence). The CDR3 nucleotides read TGTGCCAGCACTCCCCTGATGACTAGCGGGGCGGATACGCAGTATTTT. This encodes CASTPLMTSGADTQYF.

The chain uses TRBV6-1 and TRBJ2-6; D remains ambiguous. The germline gives CDR1 MNHNS, CDR2 SASEGT. The CDR3 loop spans 15 amino acids. V lost 1 base, J lost 2 bases, and 6 bases lay in between. The CDR3 DNA follows: TGTGCCAGCAGTGAAGGGTCGGCTGGGGCCAACGTCCTGACTTTC. Translated: CASSEGSAGANVLTF.

The chain couples TRBV2 to TRBJ2-3, with 9 positions matching TRBD1. The ends lost 11 bases at V and 0 bases at J; junction bases unmatched: 9. The V gene's germline CDR1 is SNHLY and CDR2 FYNNEI. The CDR3 contains 15 residues. The chain's CDR3 is CAGRGTGSSTDTQYF. The CDR3 nucleotides are TGTGCCGGCCGCGGGACAGGGTCTAGCACAGATACGCAGTATTTT.

The chain employs TRBV6-6 and TRBJ2-1, with D tentatively TRBD1 (6 bases). CDR3 size: 12 residues. Germline lookup yields CDR1 MNHNY and CDR2 SVGAGI (reference sequence). V lost 8 bases and J lost 6, with 11 bases in between. The CDR3 bases are TGTGCCAGCCTGGACAGTATCAATGAGCAGTTCTTC. Its protein product is CASLDSINEQFF.

The V call is TRBV27, the J call TRBJ2-3; 7 bases align to TRBD2. Germline V gives CDR1 MNHEY, CDR2 SMNVEV (reference sequence). The J segment lost 0 bases and the V segment lost 3 bases, leaving 6 bases of the junction unmatched. The CDR3 is 16 amino acids. The CDR3: CASSFSAAGSTDTQYF. DNA for the CDR3: TGTGCCAGCAGTTTCTCCGCAGCGGGGAGCACAGATACGCAGTATTTT.

The V call is TRBV18, the J call TRBJ1-1; D unclear. This CDR3 region has 15 residues. V lost 3 bases and J lost 2, with 13 bases in between. Per germline, CDR1 KGHSH and CDR2 LQKENI. The CDR3 here is CASSPNWEGNTEAFF. CDR3 coding DNA: TGTGCCAGCTCACCTAATTGGGAGGGAAACACTGAAGCTTTCTTT.